This T cell receptor (beta chain) was sequenced for a study of CD8+CD57+ T cells in acquired aplastic anemia. As for the study in general: Isolated CD4+ and CD8+ cells, once sorted, yielded DNA averaging 3.2 ug.

Individuals selected for sequencing had exhibited CD8+CD57+ cell expansion on flow cytometry. The V end lost 0 bases, the J end lost 4 bases, and 13 bases lay between the germline ends. Germline V CDR1 and CDR2: SGHVS, FNYEAQ. The CDR3 is 16 amino acids. It was genomic DNA that served as the template for profiling TCR beta VDJ and CDR3. One entry per CDR3 protein, called by TCRdb with MiXCR from the reads. The sample lists about 150,000 distinct CDR3 sequences, around half occurring once. This clonotype was observed once. The TCR sequence derives from a human donor with aplastic anemia. Sequenced material: sorted CD4+, CD8+, or CD8+CD57+ T cells (not recorded which) from PBMCs. V and J are TRBV7-6 and TRBJ2-1, with D perhaps matching TRBD2 (6 bases). CDR3 sequence (DNA): TGTGCCAGCAGCTTAGCGAGTGGGGGGTCTTACAATGAGCAGTTCTTC. Its protein product is CASSLASGGSYNEQFF.